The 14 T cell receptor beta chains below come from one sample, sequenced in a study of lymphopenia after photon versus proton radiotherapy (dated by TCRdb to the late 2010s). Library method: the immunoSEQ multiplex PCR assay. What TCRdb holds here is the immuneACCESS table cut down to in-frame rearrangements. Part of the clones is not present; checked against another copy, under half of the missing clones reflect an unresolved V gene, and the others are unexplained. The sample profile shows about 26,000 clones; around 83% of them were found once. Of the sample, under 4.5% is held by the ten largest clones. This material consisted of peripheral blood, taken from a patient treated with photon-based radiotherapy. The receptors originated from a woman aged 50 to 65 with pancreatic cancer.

The CDR3 bases are TGTGCCAGCAGCCCAGTACCGACAGGGACTGGAAACACCATATATTTT. The encoded protein is CASSPVPTGTGNTIYF. The chain uses TRBV9 and TRBJ1-3; 7 bases agree with TRBD1. The V segment lost 4 bases and the J segment 2 bases; nucleotides outside the gene matches: 9. The germline V gene has CDR1 SGDLS and CDR2 YYNGEE. This CDR3 region has 16 residues.

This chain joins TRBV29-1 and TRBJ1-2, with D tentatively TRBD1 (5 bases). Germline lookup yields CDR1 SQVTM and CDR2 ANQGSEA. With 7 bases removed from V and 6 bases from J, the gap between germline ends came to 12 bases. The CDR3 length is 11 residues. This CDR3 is CSAPGPDGYTF. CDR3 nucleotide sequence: TGCAGCGCCCCGGGACCGGATGGCTACACCTTC.

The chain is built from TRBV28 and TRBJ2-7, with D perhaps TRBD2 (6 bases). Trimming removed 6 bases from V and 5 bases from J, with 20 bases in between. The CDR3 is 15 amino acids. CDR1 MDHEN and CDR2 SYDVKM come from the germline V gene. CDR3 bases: TGTGCCAGCAGCTCCGGGGCTAGCGACTTCCACGAGCAGTACTTC. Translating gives CASSSGASDFHEQYF. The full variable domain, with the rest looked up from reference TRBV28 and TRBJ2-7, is DVKVTQSSRYLVKRTGEKVFLECVQDMDHENMFWYRQDPGLGLRLIYFSYDVKMKEKGDIPEGYSVSREKKERFSLILESASTNQTSMYLCASSSGASDFHEQYFGPGTRLTVT.

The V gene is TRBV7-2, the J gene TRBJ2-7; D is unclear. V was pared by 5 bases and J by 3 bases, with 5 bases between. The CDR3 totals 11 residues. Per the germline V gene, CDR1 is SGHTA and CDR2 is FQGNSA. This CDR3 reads CASSRYYEQYF. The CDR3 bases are TGTGCCAGCAGCCGTTACTACGAGCAGTACTTC.

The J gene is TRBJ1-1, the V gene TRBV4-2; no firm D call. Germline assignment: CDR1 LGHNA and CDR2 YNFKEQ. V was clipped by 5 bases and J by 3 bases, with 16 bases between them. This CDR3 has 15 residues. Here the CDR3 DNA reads TGTGCCAGCAGCTCACCCCTCGAGAGGGACACTGAAGCTTTCTTT. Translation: CASSSPLERDTEAFF.

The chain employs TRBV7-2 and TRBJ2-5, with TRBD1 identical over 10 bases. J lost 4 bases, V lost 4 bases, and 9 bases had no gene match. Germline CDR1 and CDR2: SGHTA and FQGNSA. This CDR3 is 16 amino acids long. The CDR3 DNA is TGTGCCAGCAGCTGGCTGGGACAGGGGATAGGAGAGACCCAGTACTTC. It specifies CASSWLGQGIGETQYF.

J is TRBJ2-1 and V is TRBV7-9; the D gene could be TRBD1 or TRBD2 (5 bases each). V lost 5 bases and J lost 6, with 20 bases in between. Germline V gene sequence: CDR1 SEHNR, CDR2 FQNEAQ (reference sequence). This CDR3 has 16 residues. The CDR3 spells CASSPDRHDRGNEQFF. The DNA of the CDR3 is TGTGCCAGCAGCCCAGACAGACACGATCGGGGCAATGAGCAGTTCTTC.

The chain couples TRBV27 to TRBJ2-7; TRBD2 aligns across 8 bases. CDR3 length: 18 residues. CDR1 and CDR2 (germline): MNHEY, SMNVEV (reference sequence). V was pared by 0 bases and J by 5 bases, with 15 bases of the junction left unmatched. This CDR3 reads CASSLSTPGGRRGDEQYF. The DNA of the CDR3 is TGTGCCAGCAGTTTATCGACCCCCGGCGGGAGGCGTGGAGACGAGCAGTACTTC.

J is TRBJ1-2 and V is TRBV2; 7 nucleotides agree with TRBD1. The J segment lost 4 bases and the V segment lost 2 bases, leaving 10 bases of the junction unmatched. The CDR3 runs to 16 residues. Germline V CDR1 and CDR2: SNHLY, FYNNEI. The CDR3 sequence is CASSEMRGGQFYGYTF. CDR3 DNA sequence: TGTGCCAGCAGTGAAATGCGGGGGGGACAGTTCTATGGCTACACCTTC.

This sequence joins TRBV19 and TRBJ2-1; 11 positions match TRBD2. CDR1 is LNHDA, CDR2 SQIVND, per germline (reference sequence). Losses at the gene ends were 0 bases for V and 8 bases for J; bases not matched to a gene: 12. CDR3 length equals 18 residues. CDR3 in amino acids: CASSIDRLAGGLGHEQFF. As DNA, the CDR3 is TGTGCCAGTAGTATAGATCGGCTAGCGGGAGGACTTGGCCATGAGCAGTTCTTC. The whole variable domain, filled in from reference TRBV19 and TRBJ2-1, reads DGGITQSPKYLFRKEGQNVTLSCEQNLNHDAMYWYRQDPGQGLRLIYYSQIVNDFQKGDIAEGYSVSREKKESFPLTVTSAQKNPTAFYLCASSIDRLAGGLGHEQFFGPGTRLTVL.

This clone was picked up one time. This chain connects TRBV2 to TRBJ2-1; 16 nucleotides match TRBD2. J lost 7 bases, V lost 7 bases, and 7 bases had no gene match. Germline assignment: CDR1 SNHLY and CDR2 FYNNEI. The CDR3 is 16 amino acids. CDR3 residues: CASNPGTSGRGNEQFF. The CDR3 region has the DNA TGTGCCAGCAACCCCGGGACTAGCGGGAGGGGTAATGAGCAGTTCTTC.

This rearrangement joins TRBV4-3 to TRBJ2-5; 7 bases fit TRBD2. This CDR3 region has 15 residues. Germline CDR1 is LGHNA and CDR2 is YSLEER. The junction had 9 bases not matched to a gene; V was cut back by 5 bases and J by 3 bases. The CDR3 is CASSKVAGRKETQYF. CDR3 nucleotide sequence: TGCGCCAGCAGCAAGGTAGCGGGTAGGAAAGAGACCCAGTACTTC.

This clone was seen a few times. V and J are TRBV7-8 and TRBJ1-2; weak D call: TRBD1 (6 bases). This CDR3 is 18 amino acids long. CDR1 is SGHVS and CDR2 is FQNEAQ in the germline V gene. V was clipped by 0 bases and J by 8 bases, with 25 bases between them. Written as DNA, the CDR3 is TGTGCCAGCAGCTTAGCTGCGGTGGGCAGGGGACCGACGATAGGCTACACCTTC. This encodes CASSLAAVGRGPTIGYTF. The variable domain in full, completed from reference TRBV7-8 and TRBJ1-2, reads GAGVSQSPRYKVAKRGQDVALRCDPISGHVSLFWYQQALGQGPEFLTYFQNEAQLDKSGLPSDRFFAERPEGSVSTLKIQRTQQEDSAVYLCASSLAAVGRGPTIGYTFGSGTRLTVV.

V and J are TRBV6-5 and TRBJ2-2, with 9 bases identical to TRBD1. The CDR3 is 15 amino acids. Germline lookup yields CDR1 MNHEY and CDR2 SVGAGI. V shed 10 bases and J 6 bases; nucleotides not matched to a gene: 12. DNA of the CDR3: TGTGCCATCCGGCCGGGACAGGGAAATTCCGGGGAGCTGTTTTTT. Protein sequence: CAIRPGQGNSGELFF.